The next 19 T cell receptor beta chains were all read from a single sample in a study of OX40 agonist ivuxolimab in advanced cancers. Libraries were prepared by immunoSEQ multiplex PCR; TCRdb keeps only in-frame clonotypes and omits some of them. The sample consists of over 150,000 clones, approximately 94% of them appearing once. This material consisted of CD4+ or CD8+ T cells sorted from blood, taken in a trial of the OX40 agonist ivuxolimab. The receptor set was obtained from an adult with an advanced solid tumor such as melanoma, head and neck, liver or kidney cancer.

This chain uses TRBV4-1 with TRBJ1-1, with D unclear. Germline V gene sequence: CDR1 MGHRA, CDR2 YSYEKL. V lost 2 bases to trimming and J lost 4 bases, with 11 bases between them. The CDR3 extends over 14 amino acids. CDR3 amino acids: CASSQREGGTEAFF. The CDR3 DNA sequence: TGCGCCAGCAGCCAACGAGAGGGAGGCACTGAAGCTTTCTTT.

This clone was recorded only once. The chain recombines TRBV18 with TRBJ1-3; D not resolved. From germline, CDR1 is KGHSH and CDR2 LQKENI. V shed 1 base and J shed 2 bases, with 12 bases lying between them. CDR3 length: 16 amino acids. The DNA of the CDR3 is TGTGCCAGCTCACCACTCCCGGTTCGTACTGGAAACACCATATATTTT. Amino acids: CASSPLPVRTGNTIYF.

The chain has TRBV6-5 and TRBJ1-3; D gene ambiguous. V dropped 5 bases and J dropped 0 bases, with 8 bases sitting between them. Germline CDR1 MNHEY, CDR2 SVGAGI. This CDR3 has 14 residues. For the CDR3, the DNA is TGTGCCAGCAGTCCCAGGCTCTCTGGAAACACCATATATTTT. Residues: CASSPRLSGNTIYF.

The CDR3 here is CASSGQTGGAYEQYF. The CDR3 bases are TGTGCCAGCAGCGGCCAGACAGGGGGCGCATACGAGCAGTACTTC. The rearrangement links TRBV6-1 to TRBJ2-7, with 10 positions matching TRBD1. The CDR3 has 15 residues. Germline V CDR1 and CDR2: MNHNS, SASEGT. The V segment lost 6 bases and the J segment 4 bases; nucleotides outside the gene matches: 9.

This chain joins TRBV5-1 and TRBJ2-5; 14 bases align to TRBD2. The CDR3 consists of 16 residues. CDR1 is SGHRS, CDR2 YFSETQ, per germline. Germline trimming cut 4 bases from V and 5 bases from J; bases unmatched to any gene: 7. The CDR3 loop reads CASSPTSGGAVETQYF. The CDR3 DNA is TGCGCCAGCAGCCCGACTAGCGGGGGGGCCGTCGAGACCCAGTACTTC.

The gene calls are TRBV4-3 and TRBJ1-4; 8 nucleotides line up with TRBD1. Per germline, CDR1 LGHNA and CDR2 YSLEER. The CDR3 extends over 17 amino acids. V lost 1 base and J lost 6; bases outside the gene matches: 10. CDR3 amino acids: CASSQVSAQGGDEKLFF. The CDR3 bases are TGCGCCAGCAGCCAAGTCAGCGCACAGGGGGGAGATGAAAAACTGTTTTTT.

The chain is built from TRBV5-1 and TRBJ2-5; D unresolved. V gave up 0 bases and J gave up 5 bases, with 5 bases separating them. This CDR3 is 12 amino acids long. Germline V CDR1 and CDR2: SGHRS, YFSETQ. CDR3 coding DNA: TGCGCCAGCAGCTTGGCCCCGGAGACCCAGTACTTC. Translating it yields CASSLAPETQYF.

The chain links TRBV29-1 to TRBJ2-1, with a weak D call TRBD2 (5 bases). The CDR3 loop spans 12 amino acids. Deletions cut 4 bases from V and 12 bases from J, with 16 bases between. Germline V gene data show CDR1 as SQVTM and CDR2 as ANQGSEA. The DNA of the CDR3 is TGCAGCGTTGGTCCCCCGTTAGGAGGGCAGTTCTTC. Amino acid sequence: CSVGPPLGGQFF.

The V call is TRBV5-1, the J call TRBJ1-2, with D maybe TRBD1 (5 bases). Germline assignment: CDR1 SGHRS and CDR2 YFSETQ. V was trimmed by 0 bases and J by 1 base, leaving 7 bases between them. This CDR3 spans 14 amino acids. The CDR3 region is CASSLGGLNYGYTF. CDR3 coding DNA: TGCGCCAGCAGCTTGGGGGGACTTAACTATGGCTACACCTTC.

The chain is built from TRBV5-1 and TRBJ2-5, with D uncertain. The CDR3 consists of 15 residues. Trimming stripped 1 base from V and 0 bases from J, with 10 bases between. Germline loops: CDR1 SGHRS, CDR2 YFSETQ. CDR3 nucleotides: TGCGCCAGCAGCTTGTTCGGTGAGAACCAAGAGACCCAGTACTTC. The encoded protein is CASSLFGENQETQYF.

The chain uses TRBV7-2 and TRBJ2-1; 10 nucleotides match TRBD1. V dropped 5 bases and J dropped 8; count of bases not matched to a gene: 21. CDR3 length equals 19 residues. Germline values: CDR1 SGHTA, CDR2 FQGNSA. The CDR3 coding sequence is TGTGCCAGCAGCCGAGTGCAAAGCCTCCGGGACAGGGGTAGGCATGAGCAGTTCTTC. Amino acid sequence: CASSRVQSLRDRGRHEQFF.

The chain recombines TRBV5-4 with TRBJ2-7; no firm D call. Germline V gene sequence: CDR1 SGHNT, CDR2 YYREEE (reference sequence). V was shortened by 0 bases and J by 5 bases, with 6 bases between the two germline ends. The CDR3 has 12 amino acids. The CDR3 nucleotides are TGTGCCAGCAGCTTGGATGGGAACGAGCAGTACTTC. It codes for CASSLDGNEQYF.

J is TRBJ2-3 and V is TRBV7-2; D not resolved. Trimming left V 3 bases short and J 7 bases short, with 8 bases between. This CDR3 has 12 amino acids. Germline V gene sequence: CDR1 SGHTA, CDR2 FQGNSA. As DNA, the CDR3 is TGTGCCAGCAGCTTCCCTTTTCATACGCAGTATTTT. It yields the protein CASSFPFHTQYF.

The chain couples TRBV28 to TRBJ1-1; a weak D match, TRBD1 (6 bases). From germline, CDR1 is MDHEN and CDR2 SYDVKM. V gave up 6 bases and J gave up 4 bases, with 12 bases separating them. This CDR3 spans 13 amino acids. DNA of the CDR3: TGTGCCAGCAGGGTTACAGGGAGCACTGAAGCTTTCTTT. Translation gives CASRVTGSTEAFF.

The chain employs TRBV4-3 and TRBJ1-5; 7 bases align to TRBD1. CDR3 size: 17 residues. With 0 bases clipped from V and 2 bases from J, the junction kept 7 bases outside the gene matches. Germline-derived CDR1 and CDR2 are LGHNA and YSLEER. The CDR3 DNA is TGCGCCAGCAGCCAAGATTCGACAGGGTATGGCAATCAGCCCCAGCATTTT. Its protein is CASSQDSTGYGNQPQHF.

The chain combines TRBV21-1 with TRBJ2-2; whether TRBD2, the table's D call, matches the DNA was not checked. TRBV21-1 represents a pseudogene. CDR3 length: 22 residues. CDR3 nucleotide sequence: TGTGCCAGCAGCAAAGAGGTCGGGACAGAGTTTGCGGGAGGGCAGGGAACCGGGGAGCTGTTTTTT. Translation: CASSKEVGTEFAGGQGTGELFF.

This chain joins TRBV5-1 and TRBJ2-3, with 8 positions matching TRBD2. The CDR3 consists of 14 residues. Germline-derived CDR1 and CDR2 are SGHRS and YFSETQ. V trimming: 4 bases; J trimming: 1 base; junction bases outside the gene matches: 2. CDR3 nucleotide sequence: TGCGCCAGCAGCCCGACTAGCGGCACAGATACGCAGTATTTT. It yields the protein CASSPTSGTDTQYF.

The chain uses TRBV7-8 and TRBJ1-2; a weak D match, TRBD1 (5 bases). Per the germline V gene, CDR1 is SGHVS and CDR2 is FQNEAQ. The CDR3 spans 15 residues. V was shortened by 2 bases and J by 4 bases, with 14 bases between the two germline ends. The CDR3 DNA reads TGTGCCAGCAGCTTACTCGGCAGGGAGGTCTATGGCTACACCTTC. Its translation: CASSLLGREVYGYTF.

This sequence joins TRBV4-1 and TRBJ2-2; D perhaps matches TRBD1 (5 bases). V lost 3 bases and J 6 bases, leaving 11 bases between the germline ends. Germline CDR1 and CDR2: MGHRA and YSYEKL. This CDR3 region has 14 residues. The CDR3 DNA is TGCGCCAGCAGCCATGGGCAGGGTGCCGGGGAGCTGTTTTTT. This translates into CASSHGQGAGELFF.